These T cell receptor beta chains were read from a single sample in a study of T-cell memory formation after mild COVID-19. From the 5' RACE reads, TCRdb called clonotypes with MiXCR, one entry per CDR3 protein. Here the sample spans around 510,000 distinct CDR3 sequences, less than 25% being singletons. Specimen: PBMCs or a T cell subset sorted from them (not recorded which). The receptor set was obtained from an adult woman who had mild COVID-19 (a few samples of this study predate the infection). Cell type and time point are not known. The CDR3 runs from the conserved cysteine through the conserved F or W. Fields, in order: J gene, V gene, D gene, clone size, CDR3 protein, CDR3 DNA. A D gene is named only where the DNA matches it firmly. Clone size is not always given. Where it is, it says once, few, many or a class for expanded clones.

>TRBJ2-7|TRBV4-1|TRBD2|-
CASSQDSLAGGYEQYF
TGCGCCAGCAGCCAAGATTCCCTAGCGGGGGGCTACGAGCAGTACTTC
>TRBJ1-5|TRBV7-8|-|-
CASSLVGRGGVQPQHF
TGTGCCAGCAGCTTAGTGGGCAGGGGAGGAGTGCAGCCCCAGCATTTT
>TRBJ2-2|TRBV7-8|-|many
CASSLDAGLFTGELFF
TGTGCCAGCAGCTTAGATGCCGGACTGTTCACCGGGGAGCTGTTTTTT
>TRBJ2-3|TRBV6-1|TRBD1|-
CASRTGTGADTQYF
TGTGCCAGCAGGACAGGGACAGGGGCAGATACGCAGTATTTT
>TRBJ1-1|TRBV3-1|-|-
CASSQDPGRQNTEAFF
TGTGCCAGCAGCCAAGACCCGGGACGGCAGAACACTGAAGCTTTCTTT
>TRBJ1-2|TRBV19|TRBD1|-
CASNLLRDSLNYGYTF
TGTGCCAGTAACCTCCTCCGGGACAGCCTTAACTATGGCTACACATTC
>TRBJ1-2|TRBV28|-|few
CASTPGGTTGYGYTF
TGTGCCAGCACCCCGGGTGGAACAACGGGCTATGGCTACACCTTC
>TRBJ2-1|TRBV9|-|few
CASSVGSRENEQFF
TGTGCCAGCAGCGTAGGCTCGAGGGAGAATGAGCAGTTCTTC
>TRBJ2-3|TRBV27|-|-
CASSLPSGLGYSTDTQYF
TGTGCCAGCAGTTTGCCCTCGGGGCTTGGTTATAGCACAGATACGCAGTATTTT
>TRBJ2-4|TRBV19|-|few
CASKDVNRAKNIQYF
TGTGCCAGTAAGGATGTGAACAGAGCCAAAAACATTCAGTACTTC
>TRBJ1-1|TRBV20-1|-|-
CSARDSVRVRNTEAFF
TGCAGTGCTAGAGACTCAGTAAGGGTTCGGAACACTGAAGCTTTCTTT
>TRBJ1-1|TRBV12-3/TRBV12-4|TRBD1|-
CASSLRRGRRTEAFF
TGTGCCAGCAGTCTCCGCAGGGGGCGGAGGACTGAAGCTTTCTTT
>TRBJ2-1|TRBV20-1|TRBD2|few
CSARDQRGAYNEQFF
TGCAGTGCTAGAGATCAGCGGGGGGCCTACAATGAGCAGTTCTTC
>TRBJ2-3|TRBV9|-|-
CASSVVGGYSTDTQYF
TGTGCCAGCAGCGTAGTAGGGGGTTATAGCACAGATACGCAGTATTTT
>TRBJ2-3|TRBV7-2|-|-
CASSLEVGRNTQYF
TGTGCCAGCAGCTTAGAGGTGGGACGGAATACGCAGTATTTT
>TRBJ2-1|TRBV7-2|TRBD1|few
CASSSDRASNEQFF
TGTGCCAGCAGCTCGGACAGGGCAAGCAATGAGCAGTTCTTC
>TRBJ1-1|TRBV13|-|few
CASSLGGALYTEAFF
TGTGCCAGCAGCTTAGGGGGGGCTCTGTACACTGAAGCTTTCTTT
>TRBJ2-1|TRBV20-1|-|few
CSVQGRVGNEQFF
TGCAGTGTTCAAGGACGGGTGGGCAATGAGCAGTTCTTC
>TRBJ2-7|TRBV5-1|-|many
CASSLGGNSYEQYF
TGCGCCAGCAGCTTGGGCGGTAACTCCTACGAGCAGTACTTC
>TRBJ2-7|TRBV5-1|TRBD1|-
CASSLGQGPVYEQYF
TGCGCCAGCAGTTTGGGACAGGGCCCCGTCTACGAGCAGTACTTC
>TRBJ1-1|TRBV9|TRBD1|few
CASSVVGTGGEAFF
TGTGCCAGCAGCGTAGTTGGGACAGGGGGCGAAGCTTTCTTT
>TRBJ1-3|TRBV7-3|-|-
CASSRDRFSPGNTIYF
TGTGCCAGCAGCCGGGACCGATTCTCACCTGGAAACACCATATATTTT
>TRBJ2-7|TRBV5-1|-|-
CASSRDSHEQYF
TGCGCCAGCAGCCGCGACAGCCACGAGCAGTACTTC
>TRBJ2-7|TRBV18|-|-
CASSPKGVGVEQYF
TGTGCCAGCTCACCGAAAGGGGTAGGGGTCGAGCAGTACTTC
>TRBJ2-7|TRBV18|-|-
CASSPGQTSSYEQYF
TGTGCCAGCTCACCAGGGCAGACCAGCTCCTACGAGCAGTACTTC
>TRBJ2-7|TRBV2|TRBD1|-
CASRKGTGSHEQYF
TGTGCCAGCAGGAAGGGGACAGGGAGCCACGAGCAGTACTTC
>TRBJ2-3|TRBV7-9|TRBD2|few
CASSLARSSGKRLDTDTQYF
TGTGCCAGCAGCTTAGCTCGCTCTAGCGGGAAACGGTTGGACACAGATACGCAGTATTTT
>TRBJ2-1|TRBV19|-|-
CASSKTGTAYNEQFF
TGTGCCAGTAGTAAGACCGGGACGGCCTACAATGAGCAGTTCTTC
>TRBJ2-3|TRBV24-1|TRBD1|few
CATRDRDSFTDTQYF
TGTGCCACCAGGGACCGGGACAGTTTCACAGATACGCAGTATTTT
>TRBJ2-6|TRBV5-1|TRBD1|-
CASTRDSGANVLTF
TGCGCCAGCACCCGGGACAGCGGGGCCAACGTCCTGACTTTC
>TRBJ2-5|TRBV20-1|TRBD2|once
CSARSGGRMSGGPSETQYF
TGCAGTGCTAGAAGCGGGGGACGGATGAGCGGGGGACCGTCAGAGACCCAGTACTTC
>TRBJ2-1|TRBV12-3/TRBV12-4|-|few
CASSLLGGGLNEQFF
TGTGCCAGCAGTCTTCTGGGGGGGGGGCTCAATGAGCAGTTCTTC
>TRBJ2-7|TRBV23-1|-|-
CASSQSMGPQPLSYEQYF
TGCGCCAGCAGTCAATCGATGGGCCCCCAACCCCTCTCCTACGAGCAGTACTTC
>TRBJ2-1|TRBV5-4|-|few
CASSLDSWGEQFF
TGTGCCAGCAGCTTGGACAGTTGGGGTGAGCAGTTCTTC
>TRBJ1-1|TRBV6-6|TRBD1|few
CASRDGGTGKSEAFF
TGTGCCAGCAGAGACGGCGGGACAGGGAAGTCTGAAGCTTTCTTT
>TRBJ2-7|TRBV12-3/TRBV12-4|TRBD1|-
CASSLRISGQPSYEQYF
TGTGCCAGCAGTTTAAGGATCTCGGGACAGCCTTCCTACGAGCAGTACTTC
>TRBJ1-5|TRBV12-3/TRBV12-4|-|-
CASTDPAAGYTSGNQPQHF
TGTGCCAGCACCGATCCCGCTGCAGGGTACACATCAGGCAATCAGCCCCAGCATTTT
>TRBJ1-5|TRBV12-3/TRBV12-4|-|-
CASSLVMGQPQHF
TGTGCCAGCAGTTTAGTCATGGGGCAGCCCCAGCATTTT
>TRBJ2-2|TRBV7-3|-|many
CASSSSPTGELFF
TGTGCCAGCTCATCTAGCCCCACCGGGGAGCTGTTTTTT
>TRBJ2-7|TRBV5-1|TRBD1|-
CASSLGQGAEEQYF
TGCGCCAGCAGCCTAGGACAGGGGGCAGAAGAGCAGTACTTC
>TRBJ2-1|TRBV24-1|-|few
CATSDLGAGSLDEQFF
TGTGCCACCAGTGATTTGGGTGCAGGGAGTTTGGATGAGCAGTTCTTC
>TRBJ2-1|TRBV10-3|-|few
CAISEGSGRWRNEQFF
TGTGCCATCAGTGAGGGATCAGGGAGATGGCGCAATGAGCAGTTCTTC
>TRBJ2-1|TRBV9|-|few
CASSPEEGTYNEQFF
TGTGCCAGCAGCCCAGAAGAGGGTACCTACAATGAGCAGTTCTTC
>TRBJ2-2|TRBV6-1|-|many
CASTVGAGELFF
TGTGCCAGCACGGTGGGTGCCGGGGAGCTGTTTTTT
>TRBJ2-5|TRBV7-9|-|few
CASSLNESGDETQYF
TGTGCCAGCAGCTTAAATGAGTCAGGGGATGAGACCCAGTACTTC
>TRBJ2-1|TRBV11-1|-|-
CASSLGSGFGRADSEQFF
TGTGCCAGCAGCTTAGGATCTGGGTTCGGGAGAGCGGATTCTGAGCAGTTCTTC
>TRBJ2-5|TRBV20-1|TRBD2|-
CSASPSGGVETQYF
TGCAGTGCATCGCCTAGCGGGGGGGTCGAGACCCAGTACTTC